These 24 T cell receptor beta chains share one sample of origin, sequenced in a study of shared clonotypes between healthy human individuals. Using immunoSEQ multiplex PCR, the repertoire was profiled, and TCRdb retains in-frame clones only, with some absent. This table holds about 980,000 clones, approximately 80% found once. The sample consisted of memory CD4+ T cells sorted from blood. The subset was: CD45RA-negative fraction. Source of these receptors: a man younger than 35 in good health.

This chain connects TRBV6-4 to TRBJ2-5, with D perhaps TRBD1 (7 bases). The CDR3 contains 15 residues. The V end lost 5 bases, the J end lost 5 bases, and 18 bases lay between the germline ends. The germline CDR1 and CDR2 sequences are MRHNA and SNTAGT. The CDR3 here is CASSFTGDSGETQYF. CDR3 coding DNA: TGTGCCAGCAGTTTTACAGGGGACTCGGGGGAGACCCAGTACTTC.

The V and J genes are TRBV2 and TRBJ1-2; D unresolved. Germline assignment: CDR1 SNHLY and CDR2 FYNNEI. The CDR3 runs to 14 residues. V dropped 3 bases and J dropped 8 bases, with 16 bases sitting between them. The CDR3 DNA sequence: TGTGCCAGCAGTGAGCGGGTCGGGCGAGGGGGCTACACCTTC. It yields the protein CASSERVGRGGYTF.

The chain couples TRBV5-1 to TRBJ2-2; the D gene is possibly TRBD1 (5 bases). Per germline, CDR1 SGHRS and CDR2 YFSETQ. With 0 bases removed from V and 7 bases from J, the gap between germline ends came to 10 bases. CDR3 size: 14 residues. The CDR3 DNA is TGCGCCAGCAGCTTGGGTCAGGGTGTCGGGGAGCTGTTTTTT. This codes for CASSLGQGVGELFF.

This chain uses TRBV21-1 with TRBJ1-2; TRBD1, the D gene given by the table, was not confirmed from the DNA. TRBV21-1 is noted as a pseudogene. CDR3 length: 15 amino acids. The CDR3 DNA follows: TGTGCCAGCAGCAGTACAGGGATGGGAACCTATGGCTACACCTTC. Protein sequence: CASSSTGMGTYGYTF.

The rearrangement uses TRBV9 and TRBJ2-7; TRBD2 agrees at 12 bases. CDR3 length equals 18 residues. The germline V gene has CDR1 SGDLS and CDR2 YYNGEE. The junction had 12 bases not matched to a gene; V was cut back by 0 bases and J by 5 bases. The CDR3 DNA reads as TGTGCCAGCAGCGTAGGGCTAGCGGGAGGGCCGGGAACCCACGAGCAGTACTTC. Protein product: CASSVGLAGGPGTHEQYF.

CDR3 loop: CASSERELETQYF. The CDR3 DNA sequence: TGTGCCAGCAGTGAGAGGGAGCTAGAGACCCAGTACTTC. The chain combines TRBV2 with TRBJ2-5, with D tentatively TRBD2 (5 bases). The germline gives CDR1 SNHLY, CDR2 FYNNEI. This CDR3 has 13 residues. The V end was cut by 3 bases, the J end by 4 bases, with 9 bases between.

A word on this clone: This sample also contains other DNA sequences that code for the same CDR3. The chain carries TRBV5-1 and TRBJ2-5; D is undetermined. Germline V gives CDR1 SGHRS, CDR2 YFSETQ. The length of the CDR3 is 11 residues. Deletions cut 4 bases from V and 4 bases from J, with 5 bases between. The CDR3 sequence: CASSLRETQYF. DNA for the CDR3: TGCGCCAGCAGCCTCAGAGAGACCCAGTACTTC.

CDR3 DNA: TGTGCCATCAGTGAGTCTGGCGGGGGTACATACGAGCAGTACTTC. Amino acid sequence: CAISESGGGTYEQYF. The chain combines TRBV10-3 with TRBJ2-7; 7 nucleotides match TRBD2. CDR1 ENHRY and CDR2 SYGVKD come from the germline V gene. V was clipped by 0 bases and J by 4 bases; unmatched bases: 6. The CDR3 has 15 residues.

The table lists this clone with a count of one. This chain links TRBV5-1 with TRBJ1-6; D is uncertain. The CDR3 extends over 16 amino acids. Germline-derived CDR1 and CDR2 are SGHRS and YFSETQ. The V gene lost 0 bases and the J gene lost 6 bases, with 13 bases spanning the gap. The CDR3 loop reads CASSLGSPVPNSPLHF. CDR3 in DNA: TGCGCCAGCAGCTTGGGTAGCCCGGTGCCTAATTCACCCCTCCACTTT.

This chain links TRBV4-1 with TRBJ1-1; weak D call: TRBD1 (5 bases). The CDR3 has 17 amino acids. The germline V gene encodes CDR1 MGHRA and CDR2 YSYEKL. Trimming pared 4 bases from V and 6 bases from J, leaving 24 bases between. The CDR3 DNA is TGCGCCAGCAGCCCAGCCGGGGGGAGCCCTCCGAGCCCTGAAGCTTTCTTT. Translation gives CASSPAGGSPPSPEAFF.

This clone has just a few counts. The chain has TRBV7-2 and TRBJ2-3; TRBD2 matches 8 bases. V was clipped by 8 bases and J by 7 bases; unmatched bases: 11. The CDR3 has 14 amino acids. Germline assignment: CDR1 SGHTA and CDR2 FQGNSA. CDR3 coding DNA: TGTGCCAGCCTAGGGAGCGGGAGTATGTATACGCAGTATTTT. Amino acids: CASLGSGSMYTQYF.

The chain couples TRBV5-1 to TRBJ2-7, with 8 bases fitting TRBD2. Germline V gene data show CDR1 as SGHRS and CDR2 as YFSETQ. Trimming cost V 4 bases and J 7 bases; bases outside gene matches: 10. There are 14 residues in the CDR3. The CDR3 coding sequence is TGCGCCAGCAGCGGCGGGACTAGTCTGAAGGAGCAGTACTTC. This encodes CASSGGTSLKEQYF.

The rearrangement joins TRBV4-1 to TRBJ1-2; D gene unclear. Germline V lookup: CDR1 MGHRA, CDR2 YSYEKL. Between the trimmed V and J ends, which lost 0 bases and 3 bases, there was a span of 14 bases. The CDR3 spans 16 residues. In DNA form, the CDR3 reads TGCGCCAGCAGCCAAGATTTAAACAAGGGATACTATGGCTACACCTTC. This gives the protein CASSQDLNKGYYGYTF.

This clone was seen a handful of times. The chain recombines TRBV7-9 with TRBJ2-7; D is tentatively TRBD1 or TRBD2 (5 bases each). The V end was cut by 7 bases, the J end by 4 bases, with 17 bases between. CDR1 SEHNR and CDR2 FQNEAQ come from the germline V gene (reference sequence). The CDR3 is made up of 14 amino acids. The CDR3 DNA reads TGTGCCAGCATCGACAGTGGGAGTAGGTACGAGCAGTACTTC. Translating gives CASIDSGSRYEQYF.

The chain recombines TRBV6-5 with TRBJ1-4; 7 positions match TRBD1. V lost 0 bases and J lost 13; bases outside the gene matches: 14. This CDR3 is 16 amino acids long. Germline assignment: CDR1 MNHEY and CDR2 SVGAGI. The CDR3 spells CASSYSGGLRGATLFF. The CDR3 nucleotides read TGTGCCAGCAGTTACTCAGGAGGTCTCAGGGGGGCAACACTGTTTTTT.

The chain carries TRBV29-1 and TRBJ2-1; possibly TRBD2 for D (8 bases). Trimming shortened V by 6 bases and J by 9 bases, and 21 bases separated the two germline ends. The germline V gene encodes CDR1 SQVTM and CDR2 ANQGSEA. CDR3 length: 14 amino acids. This chain's CDR3 is CSVAREGAVSEQFF. CDR3 in DNA: TGCAGCGTAGCCCGGGAGGGGGCGGTCAGTGAGCAGTTCTTC.

This chain connects TRBV5-1 to TRBJ2-2; D gene unclear. Trimming cost V 4 bases and J 7 bases, with 11 bases left between them. The CDR3 has 13 residues. Germline V gene data show CDR1 as SGHRS and CDR2 as YFSETQ. CDR3 nucleotides: TGCGCCAGCAGCGGGGTTTTTAGCGGGGAGCTGTTTTTT. Its translation: CASSGVFSGELFF.

Concerning this clone: Germline and junction disagree at one end, which may indicate a read error. The chain has TRBV29-1 and TRBJ2-3; D is unclear. This CDR3 comprises 11 residues. CDR1 SQVTM and CDR2 ANQGSEA come from the germline V gene. CDR3 in DNA: TGCAGCGTCGAAGGGCGAAATACGCAGTATTTT. The encoded protein is CSVEGRNTQYF.

On this clone: Other DNA sequences in the same sample also yield this CDR3. The chain uses TRBV18 and TRBJ2-7; D may be TRBD1 (5 bases). V lost 2 bases and J lost 5, with 10 bases in between. Germline-derived CDR1 and CDR2 are KGHSH and LQKENI. The CDR3 extends over 13 amino acids. The CDR3 loop is CASSPRIGDEQYF. CDR3 in DNA: TGTGCCAGCTCACCAAGGATAGGGGACGAGCAGTACTTC.

This rearrangement joins TRBV27 to TRBJ1-5, with a possible D match to TRBD1 (6 bases). Trimming left V 6 bases short and J 1 base short, with 10 bases between. The CDR3 has 14 residues. Per the germline V gene, CDR1 is MNHEY and CDR2 is SMNVEV (reference sequence). The CDR3 loop reads CASSYRASNQPQHF. The CDR3 DNA follows: TGTGCCAGCAGCTACAGGGCCAGCAATCAGCCCCAGCATTTT.

V usage is TRBV28 and J usage is TRBJ1-1; no reliable D call. Trimming took 4 bases from V and 4 from J, leaving 19 bases between them. Germline V gene lookup returns CDR1 MDHEN and CDR2 SYDVKM. This CDR3 is 16 amino acids long. The CDR3 reads CASSSPRVGGFTEAFF. Here the CDR3 DNA reads TGTGCCAGCAGTTCCCCTCGGGTGGGAGGATTCACTGAAGCTTTCTTT.

The genes are TRBV7-2 and TRBJ2-5; D may correspond to TRBD1 or TRBD2 (5 bases each). The germline V and J ends were trimmed by 1 base and 4 bases, with 10 bases remaining between them. From germline, CDR1 is SGHTA and CDR2 FQGNSA. The CDR3 has 14 amino acids. CDR3 bases: TGTGCCAGCAGCTTAGACGGGGCGGGAGAGACCCAGTACTTC. It yields the protein CASSLDGAGETQYF. Full variable domain (missing parts from reference TRBV7-2 and TRBJ2-5): GAGVSQSPSNKVTEKGKDVELRCDPISGHTALYWYRQSLGQGLEFLIYFQGNSAPDKSGLPSDRFSAERTGGSVSTLTIQRTQQEDSAVYLCASSLDGAGETQYFGPGTRLLVL.

The rearrangement joins TRBV5-1 to TRBJ1-1, with D hard to call. The CDR3 sequence is 15 residues long. The V end lost 0 bases, the J end lost 6 bases, and 15 bases lay between the germline ends. Germline V gene data show CDR1 as SGHRS and CDR2 as YFSETQ. The CDR3 sequence: CASSLGQSKPAEAFF. The CDR3 DNA sequence: TGCGCCAGCAGCTTGGGGCAGAGTAAGCCCGCTGAAGCTTTCTTT.

The rearrangement links TRBV30 to TRBJ2-5, with D uncertain. Germline-derived CDR1 and CDR2 are GTSNPN and SVGIG (reference sequence). Trimming cost V 3 bases and J 5 bases, with 16 bases left between them. The CDR3 has 14 amino acids. In nucleotides, the CDR3 is TGTGCCTGGAGGAATTACCCTGATAGGGAGACCCAGTACTTC. Its protein is CAWRNYPDRETQYF.